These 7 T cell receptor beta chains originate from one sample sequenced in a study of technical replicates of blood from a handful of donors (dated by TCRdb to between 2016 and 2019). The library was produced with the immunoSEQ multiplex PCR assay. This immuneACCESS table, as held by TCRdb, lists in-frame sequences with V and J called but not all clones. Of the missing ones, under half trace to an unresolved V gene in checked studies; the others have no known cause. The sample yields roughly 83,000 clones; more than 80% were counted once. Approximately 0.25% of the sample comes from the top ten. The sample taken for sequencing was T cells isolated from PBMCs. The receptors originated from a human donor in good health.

CDR3 in DNA: TGTGCCAGTAGTATGGTTCCGACTAACACCGGGGAGCTGTTTTTT. Translated: CASSMVPTNTGELFF. The J gene is TRBJ2-2, the V gene TRBV19; D call uncertain. Between the trimmed V and J ends, which lost 3 bases and 2 bases, there was a span of 10 bases. The length of the CDR3 is 15 residues. Germline assignment: CDR1 LNHDA and CDR2 SQIVND (reference sequence).

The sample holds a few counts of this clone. Written as DNA, the CDR3 is TGTGCCAGCAGTGAATCCAGGGTCAATCAGCCCCAGCATTTT. Encoded protein: CASSESRVNQPQHF. V gene TRBV2 combines with J gene TRBJ1-5, with D perhaps matching TRBD1 (5 bases). Trimming took off 2 bases at V and 3 bases at J, with 8 bases between the two ends. This CDR3 spans 14 amino acids. Germline V gene lookup returns CDR1 SNHLY and CDR2 FYNNEI.

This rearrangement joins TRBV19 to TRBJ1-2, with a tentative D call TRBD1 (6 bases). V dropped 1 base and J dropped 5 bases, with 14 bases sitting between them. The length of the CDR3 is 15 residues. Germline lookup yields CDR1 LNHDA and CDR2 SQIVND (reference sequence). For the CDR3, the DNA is TGTGCCAGTAGTATAGGGAGCAGGGGAGAATATGGCTACACCTTC. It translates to CASSIGSRGEYGYTF.

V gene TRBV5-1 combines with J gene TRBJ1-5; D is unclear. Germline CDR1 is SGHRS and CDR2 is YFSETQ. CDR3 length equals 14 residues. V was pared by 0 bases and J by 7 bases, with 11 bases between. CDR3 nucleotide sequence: TGCGCCAGCAGCTTGGAAGGGAGGGAACAGCCCCAGCATTTT. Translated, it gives CASSLEGREQPQHF.

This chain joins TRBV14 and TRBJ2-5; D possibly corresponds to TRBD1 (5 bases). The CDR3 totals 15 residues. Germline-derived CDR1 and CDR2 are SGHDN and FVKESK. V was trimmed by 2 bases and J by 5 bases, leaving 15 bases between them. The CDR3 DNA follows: TGTGCCAGCAGCCAACAATCTCTCCAGGGTGAGACCCAGTACTTC. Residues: CASSQQSLQGETQYF.

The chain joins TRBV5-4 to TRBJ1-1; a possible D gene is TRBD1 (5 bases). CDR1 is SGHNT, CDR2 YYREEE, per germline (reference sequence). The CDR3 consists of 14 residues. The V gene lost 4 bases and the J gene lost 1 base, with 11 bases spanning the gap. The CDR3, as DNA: TGTGCCAGCAGCGAAATAGGACAGAACACTGAAGCTTTCTTT. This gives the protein CASSEIGQNTEAFF.

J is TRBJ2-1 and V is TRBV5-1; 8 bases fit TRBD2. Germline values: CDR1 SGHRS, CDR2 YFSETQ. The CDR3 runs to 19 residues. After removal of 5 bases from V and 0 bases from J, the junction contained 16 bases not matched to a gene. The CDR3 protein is CASSFFRPGLGSSYNEQFF. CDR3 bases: TGCGCCAGCAGTTTCTTCCGTCCGGGACTAGGGAGCTCCTACAATGAGCAGTTCTTC.